This TCR beta chain was obtained from a study of blood T cell repertoires in COVID-19. Some clones are missing from TCRdb's copy, which holds only in-frame ones; the method was immunoSEQ multiplex PCR. The profile shows 250,000 to 350,000 clones, roughly 83% of them singletons. The V and J ends lost 3 bases and 10 bases, in that order; junction bases with no gene match: 12. Germline V gene data show CDR1 as KGHSH and CDR2 as LQKENI. The CDR3 covers 15 residues. This clonotype originated in a human donor with COVID-19, enrolled during active disease. The donor label of this sample is uncertain. Input material: peripheral blood. The chain employs TRBV18 and TRBJ2-7; 10 bases line up with TRBD1. The CDR3 DNA sequence: TGTGCCAGCTCACCCGCCCCGGGACAGGGGACTATTCAGTACTTC. It specifies CASSPAPGQGTIQYF.